This TCR beta chain was found in a study of cytomegalovirus exposure and HLA in healthy donors (dated by TCRdb to between 2016 and 2019). Background on the whole study: An earlier analysis of roughly 500 of the donors reported about 280 Gb of sequence data and 117 million unique TCR beta sequences obtained from roughly 170 million T cells. Around 300 gigabases of sequencing data and tens of millions of unique TCR sequences were included in an early release covering roughly 600 HLA-typed donors. Of the roughly 410 genotyped donors, less than 85% were placed in the genetic ancestry cluster associated with self-reported Caucasian donors. The study aimed to test whether cataloging public T cell receptors could reveal signatures of past pathogen exposure. The T cell repertoires of about 700 subjects were profiled by immunosequencing and related to cytomegalovirus serostatus. In addition to the first cohort of 666 subjects, a separate validation cohort of approximately 110 different subjects was used. To predict cytomegalovirus infection status, the study combined high-throughput TCR immunosequencing, statistical association of individual TCRs with disease status, and machine learning. To study patterns of TCR occurrence, a later analysis re-analyzed previously published TCR beta repertoires from several hundred donors and added high-resolution HLA genotyping. In the later analysis, no new phenotypic data were used to find candidate immune exposures; instead, reliance was placed on TCR beta sequences and their occurrence across donors. To decide whether each TCR beta V gene segment behaved as functional or pseudogenic, an earlier analysis of approximately 620 of the donors relied on high-throughput TCR beta sequencing. Donor age, sex, ethnicity and CMV serostatus were compiled alongside the repertoire data. A later genetic analysis took genome-wide SNP genotypes for about 55% of the 666 donors and used that subset as a discovery cohort. Every repertoire in the discovery cohort had been generated on one and the same sequencing platform. HLA typing covered class I and class II loci at four-digit resolution. The number of donors typed differed by locus, with about 629-640 for A, B, C, DRB1 and DQB1, about 500 for DQA1, under 610 for DPA1, and roughly 450 for DPB1. Four or five DR-DQ haplotypes were handled as single units for association and clustering, since linkage in the cohort was strong. On average, about 240,000 unique TCR beta nucleotide sequences were sequenced per donor among 350 to 400 genotyped donors of the cohort, with roughly 19% of those sequences being non-productive.

Comment on this clone: The antigen it binds to is not known. One base away there is no much larger clone; base qualities are not given.

Library preparation used the immunoSEQ multiplex PCR assay. The multiplex PCR relied on a mix of 60 forward primers for TCR Vbeta segments and 13 reverse primers for TCR Jbeta segments. Amplification of the CDR3 region of rearranged TCR beta genes was performed with a multiplex PCR assay on genomic DNA. On the Illumina HiSeq System, the amplified TCR beta libraries were sequenced as 87-base-pair reads. In the paper's pipeline: A later analysis tallied 75 million to 85 million unique TCR beta chains across the 550 to 850 repertoires, and some 12 million of those chains were shared by two or more donors. Raw reads were error-corrected and collapsed into unique sequences with a nearest-neighbor algorithm that merged closely related sequences to remove PCR and sequencing errors. V, D and J gene segments were assigned by aligning CDR3 sequences to IMGT reference sequences. For a sequence to be retained, a match of at least six nucleotides to both a V gene segment and a J gene segment was required. A rearrangement was called productive if the CDR3 had no stop codons and remained in frame with V and J, and every other rearrangement was called non-productive. Following IMGT convention, CDR3 was defined as the stretch from the second conserved V-encoded cysteine up to the conserved J-encoded phenylalanine. In an earlier analysis of 500 to 650 of the donors, sequences lacking an unambiguous match to a single V gene segment were excluded. An earlier analysis of roughly 590 of the donors called V segments functional above 56.7% productive rearrangements and segregating when the between-donor standard deviation exceeded 5%. A statistical classification framework was built for diagnosing cytomegalovirus status from the catalog of TCR beta chain sequences. A later analysis assigned V and J genes by comparing TCR nucleotide sequences with IMGT/GENE-DB human TR gene sequences. A later analysis assigned CDR3 sequences and most-parsimonious VDJ recombination scenarios with the TCRdist pipeline. A later analysis defined each TCR beta chain by its CDR3 amino acid sequence plus V-gene family, and excluded reads lacking a unique V-gene family. To address suspected cross-contamination and a sequencing artifact, a later analysis removed some 620 highly shared, low-generation-probability nucleotide sequences. A later analysis calculated a clonal expansion index for each public chain from normalized within-repertoire ranks of inferred template counts. Generation probabilities in a later analysis came from a VDJ recombination model fitted to out-of-frame rearrangements, and those results were checked against IGoR. A later analysis scored TCR-TCR, TCR-HLA and TCR-CMV co-occurrence with hypergeometric tests, applying a repertoire-size bias correction to TCR pairs. In a later analysis, false discovery rates were estimated by permuting HLA or CMV assignments 20 times. A later analysis grouped co-occurring TCRs with DBSCAN, adding TCRdist sequence similarity when clustering within HLA-allele-positive subsets. Co-occurrence clustering excluded repertoires with fewer than 30,000 or more than 120,000 public chains, plus five with anomalous nucleotide sharing. TCRdb re-hosts the immuneACCESS table, in-frame sequences only. Its copies lack some clones; in the studies checked, an unresolved V gene accounts for under half of them, and the cause for the rest is not known. Clone size and V and J calls were adopted from that table, with D and trimming inferred from the DNA. The sample data list 150,000 to 200,000 clones, and over 65% of these were observed just once. 2.8% of the sample comes from the top ten.

In total, around 600 healthy bone marrow donors made up the cohort. At the time of sampling, every cohort member was nominally healthy, though immune exposures that went unrecorded were likely present. The donor tested CMV seropositive, placing the donor among the 289 seropositive members of the cohort. A peripheral blood sample was collected from each donor, and TCR beta sequencing was performed on peripheral blood mononuclear cells. Genomic DNA was extracted from the blood cell samples with the Qiagen DNeasy Blood Extraction Kit. As encoded in the germline V gene, CDR1 is SGHVS while CDR2 is FQNEAQ. The CDR3 starts with the cysteine, ends with the phenylalanine, and has 14 residues. CDR3 DNA is the only sequence kept; it has 42 bases, read in frame from the first base. Cut back by 7 bases and 1 base, the V and J ends lie 13 bases apart. What the authors observed across the whole study: A later analysis reported that several top co-occurrence clusters appeared linked to parvovirus B19, influenza, CMV and Epstein-Barr virus. A total of 150 or so TCR beta chains were listed by the study as associated with cytomegalovirus. Because the 87-base-pair reads could not distinguish some IMGT-functional V segments, including TRBV6-2 and TRBV6-3, those segments were excluded. A later analysis found that TCR association rates varied across HLA loci, with DRB1 alleles showing the most associated TCRs and HLA-C alleles the fewest. The presence/absence analyses assumed that sequencing depth was roughly uniform across donors, and that assumption may not be true. Correlated functional status among segregating V segments might reflect linkage disequilibrium, but an unknown experimental factor could not be ruled out. According to a later genetic analysis, donors in an Asian-associated ancestry cluster had fewer N-insertions in productive TCRs than the roughly 660-donor mean. Because counts were too low, more than 15 rarely observed V segments, including chromosome 9 orphons, were left out of the earlier analysis of approximately 500 of the donors. The only immune exposure information available for the cohort was CMV serostatus. A later genetic analysis associated a missense DCLRE1C variant with V-gene and J-gene trimming of TCR beta chains, and an independent cohort replicated the association. According to a later analysis, most CMV-associated TCR beta chains appeared to be HLA-restricted, and the HLA associations seemed to be driven largely by CMV exposure. The classifier was reported to diagnose cytomegalovirus status with high specificity and sensitivity in both the original and validation cohorts. In vitro tests confirmed that a few of the cytomegalovirus-associated TCR beta chains recognize cytomegalovirus antigens. While some public TCRs were present in many individuals, most TCR sequences turned up only very rarely across donors. A group of highly shared sequence variants was considered likely to be a technical artifact of the sequencing pipeline. A further reported finding was that TCR beta sequences accurately predicted the HLA-A and HLA-B alleles for most subjects in the first cohort. An earlier analysis of around 500 of the donors showed that most TCR beta V segments appeared in productive rearrangements either about 87% or about 30% of the time, which broadly matched IMGT annotations. Strong co-occurrence of HLA alleles, especially DR and DQ, made assigning TCR associations to individual alleles difficult. In a later analysis, 16,951 TCR beta sequences were associated with specific HLA alleles at a false discovery rate of 0.05. In a later analysis, HLA-associated TCR beta chains showed more clonal expansion and lower generation probabilities than non-associated chains that were equally common. This cohort had only TCR beta chains sequenced, and the lack of alpha or paired-chain data limited which features could be detected. According to the authors, the approach could potentially be generalized to other disease states and immunological phenotypes. Because HLA typing was missing for some donors at each locus, association tests included only the typed subset.

Sequenced sample: PBMCs. The TCR comes from a woman in her thirties or forties in good health and CMV-seropositive. This receptor chain uses TRBV7-8 and TRBJ1-1; TRBD1 might be the D gene, on 5 matching bases. The DNA is as follows: TGTGCCAGCACCGTTGAAAGGGGGAACACTGAAGCTTTCTTT. Protein translation: CASTVERGNTEAFF.